This TCR beta chain was sequenced in a study of CD8+ T cells in alopecia areata. Study information: The share of scalp area affected provided the severity score for treated patients.

V was clipped by 4 bases and J by 8 bases, with 11 bases between them. The germline V gene has CDR1 GTSNPN and CDR2 SVGIG (reference sequence). This CDR3 contains 11 residues. The treatment is: oral pan-JAK inhibitor, 5-10 mg twice daily. Extraction of RNA preceded its reverse transcription into cDNA, which served as the sequencing template. The table came from immunoSEQ multiplex PCR; TCRdb's copy has only in-frame clones and leaves some out. Among over 200,000 clones listed, around 66% were seen once. The rearrangement links TRBV30 to TRBJ1-2; D possibly corresponds to TRBD1 (5 bases). The source of this sequence is a human donor with alopecia areata. The sample consisted of CD4+ T cells sorted from blood, taken at week 4, from a patient treated with tofacitinib. The CDR3 here is CAWTQGGGYTF. The DNA for the CDR3 is TGTGCCTGGACGCAGGGAGGGGGCTACACCTTC.